The 11 T cell receptor beta chains below were found in one sample sequenced in a study of blood T cell repertoires in COVID-19. The table came from immunoSEQ multiplex PCR; TCRdb's copy has only in-frame clones and leaves some out. The sample lists around 260,000 clones; about nine tenths were seen once. Material for sequencing was peripheral blood. The receptors were gathered from a man between 60 and 70 years old who had recovered from COVID-19.

The genes are TRBV7-2 and TRBJ2-7; unclear D gene. Trimming pared 3 bases from V and 0 bases from J, leaving 9 bases between. CDR1 and CDR2 (germline): SGHTA, FQGNSA. The CDR3 is made up of 14 amino acids. CDR3 DNA sequence: TGTGCCAGCAGCTTTGACAACTTCTCCTACGAGCAGTACTTC. The encoded protein is CASSFDNFSYEQYF. Together with reference TRBV7-2 and TRBJ2-7, the CDR3 gives the full variable domain: GAGVSQSPSNKVTEKGKDVELRCDPISGHTALYWYRQSLGQGLEFLIYFQGNSAPDKSGLPSDRFSAERTGGSVSTLTIQRTQQEDSAVYLCASSFDNFSYEQYFGPGTRLTVT.

This clone was detected only once. The chain links TRBV19 to TRBJ1-2, with D maybe TRBD1 (5 bases). The CDR3 runs to 14 residues. Germline loops: CDR1 LNHDA, CDR2 SQIVND (reference sequence). V was trimmed by 4 bases and J by 4 bases, leaving 13 bases between them. The CDR3 DNA reads as TGTGCCAGTAGTACAGGGTCAGTCCCCTATGGCTACACCTTC. Translating it yields CASSTGSVPYGYTF. Looking up the rest from reference TRBV19 and TRBJ1-2 gives the full variable domain: DGGITQSPKYLFRKEGQNVTLSCEQNLNHDAMYWYRQDPGQGLRLIYYSQIVNDFQKGDIAEGYSVSREKKESFPLTVTSAQKNPTAFYLCASSTGSVPYGYTFGSGTRLTVV.

The chain uses TRBV11-2 and TRBJ2-7; TRBD1 might be the D (6 bases). This CDR3 comprises 14 residues. Germline V CDR1 and CDR2: SGHAT, FQNNGV. V lost 1 base and J 4 bases, leaving 11 bases between the germline ends. The CDR3 loop reads CASSLVPGTYEQYF. The CDR3 nucleotides read TGTGCCAGCAGCTTAGTTCCAGGGACATACGAGCAGTACTTC.

The chain recombines TRBV3-1 (or the pseudogene TRBV3-2) with TRBJ2-2; possibly TRBD1 for D (6 bases). Between the trimmed V and J ends, which lost 5 bases and 2 bases, there was a span of 9 bases. Germline CDR1 reads LGHDT; CDR2 reads YNNKEL (reference sequence). The CDR3 is 14 residues long. CDR3 protein: CASSRTENTGELFF. CDR3 in DNA: TGTGCCAGCAGCAGGACAGAAAACACCGGGGAGCTGTTTTTT.

The V and J genes are TRBV27 and TRBJ1-6; unclear D gene. Germline V CDR1 and CDR2: MNHEY, SMNVEV (reference sequence). The CDR3 is made up of 16 amino acids. V was pared by 1 base and J by 8 bases, with 15 bases between. This chain's CDR3 is CASSLFSGLVDSPLHF. CDR3 sequence (DNA): TGTGCCAGCAGTTTATTCTCTGGCCTGGTGGATTCACCCCTCCACTTT.

The rearrangement uses TRBV5-1 and TRBJ2-1, with D maybe TRBD2 (6 bases). Looked up from germline, CDR1 is SGHRS and CDR2 is YFSETQ. V was trimmed by 0 bases and J by 8 bases, leaving 18 bases between them. The length of the CDR3 is 16 residues. This CDR3 reads CASSLAAGNSRDEQFF. In DNA form, the CDR3 reads TGCGCCAGCAGCTTGGCGGCGGGGAATTCTAGAGATGAGCAGTTCTTC. Drawing the rest from reference TRBV5-1 and TRBJ2-1, the complete variable domain is KAGVTQTPRYLIKTRGQQVTLSCSPISGHRSVSWYQQTPGQGLQFLFEYFSETQRNKGNFPGRFSGRQFSNSRSEMNVSTLELGDSALYLCASSLAAGNSRDEQFFGPGTRLTVL.

The chain carries TRBV5-4 and TRBJ2-7; weak D call: TRBD1 (6 bases). From germline, CDR1 is SGHNT and CDR2 YYREEE (reference sequence). This CDR3 region has 16 residues. V lost 5 bases to trimming and J lost 0 bases, with 18 bases between them. CDR3 sequence: CASSQRLGASSYEQYF. The CDR3 region has the DNA TGTGCCAGCAGTCAAAGGTTGGGGGCGAGCTCCTACGAGCAGTACTTC. Combining the CDR3 with reference TRBV5-4 and TRBJ2-7 gives the whole variable domain ETGVTQSPTHLIKTRGQQVTLRCSSQSGHNTVSWYQQALGQGPQFIFQYYREEENGRGNFPPRFSGLQFPNYSSELNVNALELDDSALYLCASSQRLGASSYEQYFGPGTRLTVT.

This chain joins TRBV19 and TRBJ1-2; D might be TRBD1 (6 bases). CDR3 size: 15 residues. Germline CDR1 and CDR2: LNHDA and SQIVND (reference sequence). V dropped 9 bases and J dropped 3 bases, with 20 bases sitting between them. CDR3 sequence (DNA): TGTGCCAGCCGACGGCGGGGGGGCGGAGACTATGGCTACACCTTC. It translates to CASRRRGGGDYGYTF.

The CDR3 DNA follows: TGTGCCACCAGACAGGGTCCCTCCTACGAGCAGTACTTC. This gives the protein CATRQGPSYEQYF. The chain carries TRBV7-9 and TRBJ2-7; 7 nucleotides agree with TRBD1. The CDR3 extends over 13 amino acids. V dropped 10 bases and J dropped 0; count of bases not matched to a gene: 6. Germline V gene lookup returns CDR1 SEHNR and CDR2 FQNEAQ (reference sequence).

CDR3: CASSMELALAGYYNEQFF. For the CDR3, the DNA is TGTGCCAGTAGTATGGAACTAGCCTTAGCCGGCTATTACAATGAGCAGTTCTTC. The chain recombines TRBV19 with TRBJ2-1, with TRBD2 as a possible D gene (6 bases). The CDR3 loop spans 18 amino acids. Germline assignment: CDR1 LNHDA and CDR2 SQIVND (reference sequence). V was pared by 3 bases and J by 4 bases, with 22 bases between.

The gene calls are TRBV11-2 and TRBJ2-7, with 7 bases identical to TRBD1. Germline V CDR1 and CDR2: SGHAT, FQNNGV. Unmatched junction bases numbered 7, after V lost 6 bases and J lost 2 bases. This CDR3 is built from 14 residues. CDR3 DNA: TGTGCCAGCAGAAGACAGGGAGAGGCCTACGAGCAGTACTTC. It specifies CASRRQGEAYEQYF.